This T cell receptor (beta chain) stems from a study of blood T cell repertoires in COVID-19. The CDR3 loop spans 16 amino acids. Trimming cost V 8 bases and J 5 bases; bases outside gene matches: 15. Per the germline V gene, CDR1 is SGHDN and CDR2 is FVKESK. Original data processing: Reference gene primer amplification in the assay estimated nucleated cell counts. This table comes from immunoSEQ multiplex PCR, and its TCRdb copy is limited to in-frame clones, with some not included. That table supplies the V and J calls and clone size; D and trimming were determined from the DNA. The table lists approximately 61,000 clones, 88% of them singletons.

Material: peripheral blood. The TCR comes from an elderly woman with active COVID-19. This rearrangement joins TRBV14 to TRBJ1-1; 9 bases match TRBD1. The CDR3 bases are TGTGCCAGCGGGCGGTCTGGACAGGGGCCGTGGACTGAAGCTTTCTTT. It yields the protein CASGRSGQGPWTEAFF.